The rows below give T cell receptor beta chains drawn from one sample of a study of blood T cell repertoires in COVID-19. Assay: immunoSEQ multiplex PCR; the TCRdb copy retains only in-frame clones and omits some. The table shows 250,000 to 350,000 clones, with approximately 88% occurring only once. Specimen: peripheral blood. The origin of the receptors is a woman aged 45-65 years with active or convalescent COVID-19. CDR3s include the opening cysteine and the closing phenylalanine or tryptophan. The D gene is left open where the match is weak. Rows give clone size only sometimes, using once, few, many, or a class for an expanded clone.

clone size	D gene	V gene	J gene	CDR3 protein	CDR3 DNA
-	-	TRBV27	TRBJ1-3	CASSPGTSGNTIYF	TGTGCCAGCAGTCCGGGAACTAGCGGAAACACCATATATTTT
-	-	TRBV25-1	TRBJ2-5	CASSSGTTQETQYF	TGTGCCAGCAGCTCCGGGACAACCCAAGAGACCCAGTACTTC
-	TRBD2	TRBV29-1	TRBJ2-1	CSVPKRLARSNEQFF	TGCAGCGTCCCAAAACGACTAGCTCGGTCCAATGAGCAGTTCTTC
-	-	TRBV7-3	TRBJ1-2	CASSPTSGGGYTF	TGTGCCAGCAGTCCTACCTCCGGGGGTGGCTACACCTTC
-	TRBD2	TRBV9	TRBJ2-5	CASSPAGGLQETQYF	TGTGCCAGCAGCCCCGCGGGGGGGCTCCAAGAGACCCAGTACTTC
-	-	TRBV7-3	TRBJ2-1	CASSLRGSNEQFF	TGTGCCAGCAGCTTAAGAGGGTCCAATGAGCAGTTCTTC
-	-	TRBV12-3/TRBV12-4	TRBJ1-1	CASRASGATEAFF	TGTGCCAGCAGGGCATCAGGGGCCACTGAAGCTTTCTTT
few	-	TRBV18	TRBJ1-5	CASSPNTNSNQPQHF	TGTGCCAGCTCACCCAACACGAATAGCAATCAGCCCCAGCATTTT
-	TRBD1	TRBV7-9	TRBJ1-1	CASSPSTGRFTEAFF	TGTGCCAGCAGCCCCTCGACAGGGAGGTTCACTGAAGCTTTCTTT
-	-	TRBV15	TRBJ1-6	CATSSGGGRGNSPLHF	TGTGCCACCAGCAGTGGAGGGGGGCGGGGGAATTCACCCCTCCACTTT
-	-	TRBV4-3	TRBJ2-3	CASSQDRSGVDTQYF	TGCGCCAGCAGCCAAGATCGGTCCGGGGTAGATACGCAGTATTTT
-	-	TRBV7-8	TRBJ1-1	CASSEQQLNTEAFF	TGTGCCAGCAGCGAACAACAGCTGAACACTGAAGCTTTCTTT
-	TRBD1	TRBV5-1	TRBJ2-2	CASSPPAGTGGLTGELFF	TGCGCCAGCAGCCCTCCCGCCGGGACAGGGGGCCTGACCGGGGAGCTGTTTTTT
-	TRBD1	TRBV7-6	TRBJ2-1	CASSLRQGNSYNEQFF	TGTGCCAGCAGCCTACGACAGGGCAACTCCTACAATGAGCAGTTCTTC
few	TRBD1	TRBV7-9	TRBJ2-5	CASSIQGAYETQYF	TGTGCCAGCAGCATCCAGGGGGCTTATGAGACCCAGTACTTC
-	-	TRBV2	TRBJ2-1	CASRGGRTTNSSYNEQFF	TGTGCCAGCAGAGGGGGACGCACGACTAATAGCTCCTACAATGAGCAGTTCTTC
-	-	TRBV10-3	TRBJ1-2	CAISELVGVPGGYTF	TGTGCCATCAGTGAGTTAGTCGGCGTACCGGGGGGCTACACCTTC
once	TRBD2	TRBV27	TRBJ2-1	CASSLPGLAPLF	TGTGCCAGCAGTTTACCTGGACTAGCCCCCCTCTTC
once	-	TRBV6-2/TRBV6-3	TRBJ1-5	CASSYWQGNQPQHF	TGTGCCAGCAGTTATTGGCAGGGCAATCAGCCCCAGCATTTT
-	TRBD1	TRBV30	TRBJ1-2	CAWNPGQGFGYTF	TGTGCCTGGAACCCGGGACAGGGCTTTGGCTACACCTTC
-	-	TRBV18	TRBJ2-7	CASSPAASYEQYF	TGTGCCAGCTCACCGGCGGCAAGCTACGAGCAGTACTTC
-	-	TRBV7-8	TRBJ1-2	CASSSARGGTNYGYTF	TGTGCCAGCAGCTCAGCCCGCGGGGGGACCAACTATGGCTACACCTTC
-	-	TRBV6-5	TRBJ1-2	CASSYLRQAFVYGYTF	TGTGCCAGCAGTTACTTAAGACAGGCGTTTGTCTATGGCTACACCTTC
-	-	TRBV28	TRBJ1-4	CASRIRSEKLFF	TGTGCCAGCAGAATAAGGAGCGAAAAACTGTTTTTT
-	-	TRBV2	TRBJ2-5	CASRERRETQYF	TGTGCCAGCAGAGAACGGAGGGAGACCCAGTACTTC